This T cell receptor beta chain was identified during a study of T cells in Graves' hyperthyroidism and ophthalmopathy. Each diagnosis drew on symptoms, thyroxine, TRAb, thyroid ultrasound and orbital computed tomography findings. It was RNA transcripts that yielded the amplified TCR beta CDR3 regions. RT-PCR in the first round (using the HTBI primer set) targeted the TCR CDR3. One entry per CDR3 protein results from TCRdb running MiXCR on the multiplex PCR reads. The sample contains 540,000 or so distinct CDR3 sequences, approximately 14% of which appear only once. The CDR3 is made up of 15 amino acids. The V gene lost 7 bases and the J gene lost 0 bases, with 12 bases spanning the gap. Germline-derived CDR1 and CDR2 are LNHDA and SQIVND (reference sequence).

This clonotype originated in a woman in her 30s with Graves' hyperthyroidism. Material: blood. This chain links TRBV19 with TRBJ2-2; tentatively, D is TRBD1 or TRBD2 (5 bases each). CDR3 nucleotide sequence: TGTGCCAGTACCCCGGTGGGGGCGAACACCGGGGAGCTGTTTTTT. This translates into CASTPVGANTGELFF.